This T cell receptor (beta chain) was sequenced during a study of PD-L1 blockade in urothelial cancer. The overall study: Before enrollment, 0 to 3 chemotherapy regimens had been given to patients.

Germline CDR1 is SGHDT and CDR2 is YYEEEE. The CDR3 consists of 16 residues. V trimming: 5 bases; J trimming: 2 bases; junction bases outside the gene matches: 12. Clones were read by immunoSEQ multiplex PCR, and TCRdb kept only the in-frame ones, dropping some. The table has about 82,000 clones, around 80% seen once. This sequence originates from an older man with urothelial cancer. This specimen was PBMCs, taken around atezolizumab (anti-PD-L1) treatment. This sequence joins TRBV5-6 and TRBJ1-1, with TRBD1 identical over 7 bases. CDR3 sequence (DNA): TGTGCCAGCAGATTACTCGGGACAGAGCTTAACACTGAAGCTTTCTTT. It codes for CASRLLGTELNTEAFF.